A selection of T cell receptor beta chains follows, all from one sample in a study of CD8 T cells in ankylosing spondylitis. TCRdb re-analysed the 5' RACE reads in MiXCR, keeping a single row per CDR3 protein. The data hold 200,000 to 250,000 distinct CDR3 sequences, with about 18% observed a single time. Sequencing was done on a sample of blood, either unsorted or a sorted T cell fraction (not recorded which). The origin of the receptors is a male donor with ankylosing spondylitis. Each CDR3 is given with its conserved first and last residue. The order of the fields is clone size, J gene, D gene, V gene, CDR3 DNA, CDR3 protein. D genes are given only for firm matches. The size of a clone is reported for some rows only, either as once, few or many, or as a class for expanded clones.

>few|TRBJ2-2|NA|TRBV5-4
TGTGCCAGCAGCCGGGACAACGCGAACACCGGGGAGCTGTTTTTT
CASSRDNANTGELFF
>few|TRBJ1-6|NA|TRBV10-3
TGTGCCATCAGTGAGTTCGGGGGTCAATCACCCCTCCACTTT
CAISEFGGQSPLHF
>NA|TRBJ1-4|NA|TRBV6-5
TGTGCCAGCAGTTCAGGATCCTACCCGGGAAATGAAAAACTGTTTTTT
CASSSGSYPGNEKLFF
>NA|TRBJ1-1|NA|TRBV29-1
TGCAGCGTTGAGGGCGTGTTGGTCCCTGAAGCTTTCTTT
CSVEGVLVPEAFF
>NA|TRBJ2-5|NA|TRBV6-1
TGTGCCAGCAGTGAATATCGGGCAATGGGGCAAGAGACCCAGTACTTC
CASSEYRAMGQETQYF
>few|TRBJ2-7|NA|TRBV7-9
TGTGCCAGCAGCCCGGATGCAACCTACGAGCAGCACTTC
CASSPDATYEQHF
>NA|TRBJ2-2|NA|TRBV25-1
TGTGCCAGCAGTGAATGGGGCAACGCGAACACCGGGGAGCTGTTTTTT
CASSEWGNANTGELFF
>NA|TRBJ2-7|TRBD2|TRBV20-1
TGCAGTGCTAGAGCAACACTAGCGGGGGGAGCCTACGAGCAGTACTTC
CSARATLAGGAYEQYF
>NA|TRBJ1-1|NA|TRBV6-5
TGTGCCAGCAGTTACGGACCAGTGGAGGGCACTGAAGCTTTCTTT
CASSYGPVEGTEAFF
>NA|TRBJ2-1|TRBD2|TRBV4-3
TGCGCCAGCAGCCAAGCCGGACTAGCGGGAGATTCCTACAATGAGCAGTTCTTC
CASSQAGLAGDSYNEQFF
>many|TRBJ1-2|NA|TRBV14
TGTGCCAGCAGCCAAAATCCCCCGCCTGCCTATGGCTACACCTTC
CASSQNPPPAYGYTF
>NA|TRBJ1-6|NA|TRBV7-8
TGTGCCAGCAGCTTGGCAGGAGGAGGCAATTCACCCCTCCACTTT
CASSLAGGGNSPLHF
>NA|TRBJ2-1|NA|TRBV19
TGTGCCAGTTCAGTTCTGGAGAATGAGCAGTTCTTC
CASSVLENEQFF
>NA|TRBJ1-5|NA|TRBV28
TGTGCCAGCAGTTTCCCCAGGGGCAGTCAGCCCCAGCATTTT
CASSFPRGSQPQHF
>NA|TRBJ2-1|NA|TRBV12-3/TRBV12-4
TGTGCCAGCAGTCCTCCTCTCCTTAGGGGGGATGAGCAGTTCTTC
CASSPPLLRGDEQFF
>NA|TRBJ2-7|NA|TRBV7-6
TGTGCCAGCAGCCGAGAACCCCGGGTGACCTACGAGCAGTACTTC
CASSREPRVTYEQYF
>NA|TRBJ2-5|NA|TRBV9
TGTGCCAGCAGCGTAACCGGCAGGGTACAAGAGACCCAGTACTTC
CASSVTGRVQETQYF
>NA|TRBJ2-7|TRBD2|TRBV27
TGTGCCAGCAGTTTGAGGGGTAGCGGGGTCTCCTACGAGCAGTACTTC
CASSLRGSGVSYEQYF
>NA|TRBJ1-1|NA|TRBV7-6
TGTGCCAGCAGCTCATCCCCGGATTTGAACACTGAAGCTTTCTTT
CASSSSPDLNTEAFF
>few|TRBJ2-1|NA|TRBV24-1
TGTGCCACCAGTGATTCCGGGACGACGGGGAATGAGCAGTTCTTC
CATSDSGTTGNEQFF
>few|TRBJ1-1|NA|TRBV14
TGTGCCAGCAGCCAAGTCCACAGTACTGAAGCTTTCTTT
CASSQVHSTEAFF
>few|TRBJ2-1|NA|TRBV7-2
TGTGCCAGCAGAAGGGATAGCTCCTACAATGAGCAGTTCTTC
CASRRDSSYNEQFF
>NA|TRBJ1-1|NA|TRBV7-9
TGTGCCAGCATCCCCGTTGGCACTGAAGCTTTCTTT
CASIPVGTEAFF
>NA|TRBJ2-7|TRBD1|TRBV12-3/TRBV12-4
TGTGCCAGCAGTCCAAGACAGGGATACTACGAGCAGTACTTC
CASSPRQGYYEQYF
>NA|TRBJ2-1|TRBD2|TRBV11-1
TGTGCCAGCAGCCATTCAGGGTGGGCTAGCGGGAATTCCTACAATGAGCAGTTCTTC
CASSHSGWASGNSYNEQFF
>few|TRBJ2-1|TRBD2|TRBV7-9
TGTGCCAGCAGCCTAGATCTAGCGGCAGGTGAGCAGTTCTTC
CASSLDLAAGEQFF
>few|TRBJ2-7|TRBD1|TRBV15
TGTGCCACCAGCAGGGAGACAGGGACCGCCTACGAGCAGTACTTC
CATSRETGTAYEQYF
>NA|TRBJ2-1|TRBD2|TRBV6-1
TGTGCCAGCAGTCCGGGACTAGCGGGGTCCAATGAGCAGTTCTTC
CASSPGLAGSNEQFF
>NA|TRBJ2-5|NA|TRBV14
TGTGCCAGCAGCCAAAGATACCCCCGGACAGAAGAGACCCAGTACTTC
CASSQRYPRTEETQYF
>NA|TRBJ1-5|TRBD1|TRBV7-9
TGTGCCAGCAGTGATCAGGGGGCGATCGATCAGCCCCAGCATTTT
CASSDQGAIDQPQHF
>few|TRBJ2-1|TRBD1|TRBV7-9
TGTGCCAGCAGCTCAACAGGGGTCGGGGACAATGAGCAGTTCTTC
CASSSTGVGDNEQFF
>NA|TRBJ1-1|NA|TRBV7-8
TGTGCCAGCAGCCTCCCCCAACCCGGGGAGAACACTGAAGCTTTCTTT
CASSLPQPGENTEAFF
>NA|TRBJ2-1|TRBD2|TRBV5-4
TGTGCCAGCAGCACCGGGACTATCTATGAGCAGTTCTTC
CASSTGTIYEQFF
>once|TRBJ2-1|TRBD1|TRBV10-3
TGTGCCACCGGGACAGACCTTATAGACTTCTCCTACAATGAGCAGTTCTTC
CATGTDLIDFSYNEQFF
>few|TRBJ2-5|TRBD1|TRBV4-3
TGCGCCAGCAGCCACGGACAGGGTAGATTGGAGACCCAGTACTTC
CASSHGQGRLETQYF
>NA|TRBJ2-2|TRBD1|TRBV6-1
TGTGCCAGCGCCAGGGGGCTACTACTGAACACCGGGGAGCTGTTTTTT
CASARGLLLNTGELFF
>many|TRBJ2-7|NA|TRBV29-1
TGCAGCGTGGGGGGTCCCTACGAGCAGTACTTC
CSVGGPYEQYF
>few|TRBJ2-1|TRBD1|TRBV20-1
TGCAGTGCTAGAGGCGGGACAGGGATTATCAATGAGCAGTTCTTC
CSARGGTGIINEQFF
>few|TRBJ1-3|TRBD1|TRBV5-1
TGCGCCAGAGAGACAGGGGCTTCTCACTCTGGAAACACCATATATTTT
CARETGASHSGNTIYF
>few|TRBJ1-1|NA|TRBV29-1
TGCAGCGTTGAAGATTATGGGACTGAAGCTTTCTTT
CSVEDYGTEAFF
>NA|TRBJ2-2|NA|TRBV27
TGTGCCAGCAGTTTTCGTAACACCGGGGAGCTGTTTTTT
CASSFRNTGELFF
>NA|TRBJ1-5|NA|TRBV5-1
TGCGCCAGCAGCTTGGCGGGCGATAGCAATCAGCCCCAGCATTTT
CASSLAGDSNQPQHF
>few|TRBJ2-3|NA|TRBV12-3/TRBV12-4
TGTGCCAGCAGTGCTACCGACTGGGGGGTCCGTAGCACAGATACGCAGTATTTT
CASSATDWGVRSTDTQYF
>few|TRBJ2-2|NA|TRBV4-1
TGCGCCAGCAGCCAAGAGGGGGCAGGGGGGTATTCCGGGGAGCTGTTTTTT
CASSQEGAGGYSGELFF
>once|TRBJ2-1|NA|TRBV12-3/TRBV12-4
TGTGCCAGCAGCCCTCCCCCCGCGGACAATGAGCAGTTCTTC
CASSPPPADNEQFF
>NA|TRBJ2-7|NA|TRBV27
TGTGCCAGCAGTCAGCTGAGGGGCGAGCAGTACTTC
CASSQLRGEQYF
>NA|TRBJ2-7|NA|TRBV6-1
TGTGCCAGCAGTGAGGGGACACGTGGAACCTACGAGCAGTACTTC
CASSEGTRGTYEQYF
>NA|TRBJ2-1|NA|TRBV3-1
TGTGCCAGCAGCCACCCTGCGATAGCGCCTGAGCAGTTCTTC
CASSHPAIAPEQFF
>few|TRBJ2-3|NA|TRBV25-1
TGTGCCAGCAGTGAAGGCAGCGGAAGTCTCACAGATACGCAGTATTTT
CASSEGSGSLTDTQYF
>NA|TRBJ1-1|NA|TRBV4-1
TGCGCCAGCAGCCAAGAGGTGGGTTCGAACACTGAAGCTTTCTTT
CASSQEVGSNTEAFF
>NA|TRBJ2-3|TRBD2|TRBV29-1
TGCAGCGTTAAAGGTAGCGGGACCCGCACAGATACGCAGTATTTT
CSVKGSGTRTDTQYF
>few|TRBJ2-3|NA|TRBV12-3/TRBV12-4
TGTGCCAGCAGAGAGGGATACGGATGGGATACGCAGTATTTT
CASREGYGWDTQYF
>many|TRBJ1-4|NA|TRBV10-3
TGTGCCATCAGTGAGTCTGGACTTGCAACTAATGAAAAACTGTTTTTT
CAISESGLATNEKLFF
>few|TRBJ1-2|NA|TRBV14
TGTGCCAGCAGCCGGGGGACCGGCGGGTACTATGGCTACACCTTC
CASSRGTGGYYGYTF
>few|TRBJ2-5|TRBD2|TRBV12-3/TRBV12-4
TGTGCCAGCAGGGACGGCCTAGCGGAGGAAGAGACCCAGTACTTC
CASRDGLAEEETQYF